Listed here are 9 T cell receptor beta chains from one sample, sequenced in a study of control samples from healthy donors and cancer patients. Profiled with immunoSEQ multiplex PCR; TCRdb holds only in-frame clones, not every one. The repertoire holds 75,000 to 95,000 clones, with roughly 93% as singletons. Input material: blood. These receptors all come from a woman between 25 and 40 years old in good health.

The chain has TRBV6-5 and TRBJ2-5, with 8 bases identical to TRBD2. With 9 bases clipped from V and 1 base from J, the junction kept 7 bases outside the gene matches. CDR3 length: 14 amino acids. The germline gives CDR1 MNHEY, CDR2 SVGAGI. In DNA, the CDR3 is TGTGCCAGTGAAGGTACTAGCGGCCAAGAGACCCAGTACTTC. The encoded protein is CASEGTSGQETQYF.

CDR3 nucleotide sequence: TGTGCCAGTAGTATCGGACATAGCAATCAGCCCCAGCATTTT. This codes for CASSIGHSNQPQHF. The chain couples TRBV19 to TRBJ1-5; D possibly corresponds to TRBD1 (5 bases). The ends were cut back, 3 bases at V and 0 bases at J, with 6 bases in the middle. This CDR3 has 14 amino acids. Germline loops: CDR1 LNHDA, CDR2 SQIVND (reference sequence).

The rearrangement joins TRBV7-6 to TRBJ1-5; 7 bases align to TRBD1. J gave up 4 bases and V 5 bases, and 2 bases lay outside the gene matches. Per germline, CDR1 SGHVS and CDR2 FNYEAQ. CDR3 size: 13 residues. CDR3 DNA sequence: TGTGCCAGCAGCCTGACAGGGAATCAGCCCCAGCATTTT. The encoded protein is CASSLTGNQPQHF.

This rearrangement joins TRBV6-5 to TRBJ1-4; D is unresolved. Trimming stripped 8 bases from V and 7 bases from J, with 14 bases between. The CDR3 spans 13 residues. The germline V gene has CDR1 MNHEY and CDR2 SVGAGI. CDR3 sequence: CASVGQWSEKLFF. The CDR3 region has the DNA TGTGCCAGCGTAGGGCAGTGGAGTGAAAAACTGTTTTTT.

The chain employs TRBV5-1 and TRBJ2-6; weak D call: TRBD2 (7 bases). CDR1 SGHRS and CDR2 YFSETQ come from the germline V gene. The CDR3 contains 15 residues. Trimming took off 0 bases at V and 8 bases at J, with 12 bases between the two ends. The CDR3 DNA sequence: TGCGCCAGCAGCTTGGAACAGGGAGGGTCCAACGTCCTGACTTTC. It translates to CASSLEQGGSNVLTF.

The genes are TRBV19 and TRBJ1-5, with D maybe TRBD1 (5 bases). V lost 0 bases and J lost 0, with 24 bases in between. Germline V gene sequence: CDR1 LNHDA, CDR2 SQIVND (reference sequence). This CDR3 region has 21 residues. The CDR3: CASSIDEPYQGRGYSNQPQHF. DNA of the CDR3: TGTGCCAGTAGTATAGATGAACCCTATCAGGGCCGGGGGTATAGCAATCAGCCCCAGCATTTT. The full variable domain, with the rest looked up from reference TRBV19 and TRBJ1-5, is DGGITQSPKYLFRKEGQNVTLSCEQNLNHDAMYWYRQDPGQGLRLIYYSQIVNDFQKGDIAEGYSVSREKKESFPLTVTSAQKNPTAFYLCASSIDEPYQGRGYSNQPQHFGDGTRLSIL.

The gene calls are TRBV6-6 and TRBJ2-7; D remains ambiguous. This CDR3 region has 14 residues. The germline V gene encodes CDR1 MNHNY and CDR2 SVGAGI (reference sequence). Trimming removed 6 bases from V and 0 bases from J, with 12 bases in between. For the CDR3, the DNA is TGTGCCAGCAGCCCCTTCGAGAGCTCCTACGAGCAGTACTTC. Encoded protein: CASSPFESSYEQYF.

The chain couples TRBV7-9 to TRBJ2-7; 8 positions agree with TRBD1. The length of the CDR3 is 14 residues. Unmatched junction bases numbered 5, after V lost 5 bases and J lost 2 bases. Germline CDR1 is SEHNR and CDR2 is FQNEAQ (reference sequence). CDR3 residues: CASSHGQGPYEQYF. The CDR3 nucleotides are TGTGCCAGCAGCCATGGACAGGGCCCCTACGAGCAGTACTTC.

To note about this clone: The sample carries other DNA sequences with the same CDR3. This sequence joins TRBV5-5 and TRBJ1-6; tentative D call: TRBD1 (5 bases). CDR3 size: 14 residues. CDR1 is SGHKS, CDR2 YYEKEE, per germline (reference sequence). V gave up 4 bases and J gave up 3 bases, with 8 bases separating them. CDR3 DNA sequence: TGTGCCAGCAGCCGGGGGGACTATAATTCACCCCTCCACTTT. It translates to CASSRGDYNSPLHF.